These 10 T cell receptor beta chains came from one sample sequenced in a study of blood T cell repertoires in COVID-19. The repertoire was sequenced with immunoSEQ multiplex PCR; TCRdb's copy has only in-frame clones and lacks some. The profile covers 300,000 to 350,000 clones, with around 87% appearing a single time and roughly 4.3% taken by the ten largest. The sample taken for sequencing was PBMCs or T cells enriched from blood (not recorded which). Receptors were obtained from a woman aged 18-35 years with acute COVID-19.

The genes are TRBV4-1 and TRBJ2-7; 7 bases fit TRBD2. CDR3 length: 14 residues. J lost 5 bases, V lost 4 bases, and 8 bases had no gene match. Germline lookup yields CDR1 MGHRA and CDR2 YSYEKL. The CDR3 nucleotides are TGCGCCAGCAGCCTTGGGAGCGGGAAAGACGAGCAGTACTTC. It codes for CASSLGSGKDEQYF.

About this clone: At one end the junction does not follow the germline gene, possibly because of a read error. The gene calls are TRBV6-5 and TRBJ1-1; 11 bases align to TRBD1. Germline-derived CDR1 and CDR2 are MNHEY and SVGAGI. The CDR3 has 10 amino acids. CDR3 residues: CATGQGALGF. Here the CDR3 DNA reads TGTGCCACCGGACAGGGGGCCCTCGGTTTT.

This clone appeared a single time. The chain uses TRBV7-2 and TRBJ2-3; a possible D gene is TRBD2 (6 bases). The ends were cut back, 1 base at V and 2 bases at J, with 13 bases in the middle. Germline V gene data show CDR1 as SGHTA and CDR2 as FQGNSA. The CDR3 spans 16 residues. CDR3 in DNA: TGTGCCAGCAGCTTAGGTGGTAGCGGAACCACAGATACGCAGTATTTT. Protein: CASSLGGSGTTDTQYF.

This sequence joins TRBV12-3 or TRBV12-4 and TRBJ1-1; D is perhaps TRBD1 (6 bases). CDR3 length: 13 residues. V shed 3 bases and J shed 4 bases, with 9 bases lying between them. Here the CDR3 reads CASSLGAGTEAFF. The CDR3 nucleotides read TGTGCCAGCAGTTTGGGGGCGGGCACTGAAGCTTTCTTT.

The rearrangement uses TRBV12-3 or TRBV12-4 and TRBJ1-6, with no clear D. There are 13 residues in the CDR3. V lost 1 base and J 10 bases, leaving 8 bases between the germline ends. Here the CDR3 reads CASSLEERSPLHF. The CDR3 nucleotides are TGTGCCAGCAGTTTAGAGGAGAGGTCACCCCTCCACTTT.

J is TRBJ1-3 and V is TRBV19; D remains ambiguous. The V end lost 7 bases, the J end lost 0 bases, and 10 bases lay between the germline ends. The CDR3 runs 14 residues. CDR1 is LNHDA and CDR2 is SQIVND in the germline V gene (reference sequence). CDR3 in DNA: TGTGCCAGTACCGAAAGCTTCTCTGGAAACACCATATATTTT. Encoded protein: CASTESFSGNTIYF.

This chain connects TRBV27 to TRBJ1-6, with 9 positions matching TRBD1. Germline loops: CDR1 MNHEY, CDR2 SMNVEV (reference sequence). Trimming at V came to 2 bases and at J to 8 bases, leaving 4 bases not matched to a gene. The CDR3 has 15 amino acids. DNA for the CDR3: TGTGCCAGCAGTTTAAAGGACAGGGGCGATTCACCCCTCCACTTT. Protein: CASSLKDRGDSPLHF.

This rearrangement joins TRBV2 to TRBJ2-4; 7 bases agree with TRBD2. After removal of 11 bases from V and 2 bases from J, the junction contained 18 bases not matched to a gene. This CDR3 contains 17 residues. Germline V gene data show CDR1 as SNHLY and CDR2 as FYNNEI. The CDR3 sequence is CARSTLERDPSKNIQYF. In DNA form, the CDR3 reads TGTGCCCGCTCAACCCTTGAGCGGGACCCGTCCAAAAACATTCAGTACTTC.

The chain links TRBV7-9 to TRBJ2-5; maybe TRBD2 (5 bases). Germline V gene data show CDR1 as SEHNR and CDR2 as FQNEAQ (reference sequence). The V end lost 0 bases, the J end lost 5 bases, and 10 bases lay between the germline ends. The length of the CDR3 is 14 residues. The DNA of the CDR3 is TGTGCCAGCAGCTTAGCTGCTGAGCGGGAGACCCAGTACTTC. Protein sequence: CASSLAAERETQYF.

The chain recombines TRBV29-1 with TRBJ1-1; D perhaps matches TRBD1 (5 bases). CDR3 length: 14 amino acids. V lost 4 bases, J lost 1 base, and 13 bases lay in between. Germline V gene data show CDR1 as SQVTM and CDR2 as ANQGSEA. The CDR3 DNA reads TGCAGCGTTGTGAGCCAGGGCGGGAACACTGAAGCTTTCTTT. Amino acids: CSVVSQGGNTEAFF.